This paragraph covers one TCR beta chain sequence. Its antigen is unidentified. The data derive from a study of blood T cells in healthy people across ages. Study-level points and caveats: PBMC samples, being unsorted, prevented any conclusive comparison of naive and antigen-experienced cells. Age brought a roughly linear fall in TCR beta diversity measured per million T cells.

Each donor supplied 8 to 10 milliliters of peripheral blood. Together with a sample-barcoded 5' primer, a J-beta primer mix was included in a second PCR lasting about 6 to 11 cycles. TCRdb re-analysed the 5' RACE reads in MiXCR, keeping a single row per CDR3 protein. Here the sample spans around 1.5 million distinct CDR3 sequences, 34% being singletons. From germline, CDR1 is MNHNS and CDR2 SASEGT. The CDR3 length is 14 residues. Trimming took 7 bases from V and 5 from J; bases not matched to a gene: 11. The sequenced material came from blood. The V gene is TRBV6-1, the J gene TRBJ2-7; 7 bases agree with TRBD1. This TCR was sampled from a woman in her 30s in good health. The CDR3 DNA is TGTGCCAGCACCAATTCAGGGACAGTCCACGAGCAGTACTTC. This codes for CASTNSGTVHEQYF.